This paragraph covers one T cell receptor beta chain sequence. What it binds is not known. As to time point: week 35, safety follow-up. Mutant IDH1 20-mer peptide, at 300 ug, made up each vaccine dose, with topical imiquimod. The CDR3 contains 12 residues. Germline CDR1 is KGHSH and CDR2 is LQKENI. Trimming removed 2 bases at V and 7 bases at J, with 8 bases between. Assay: immunoSEQ multiplex PCR; the TCRdb copy retains only in-frame clones and omits some. The repertoire holds tens of thousands of clones, with 81% as singletons. The data are from a study of a mutant IDH1 vaccine in newly diagnosed glioma. On the study more broadly: Treated patients showed a male proportion of roughly 62%, a female proportion of around 40%, and a mean age of around 39 years. Held at week 35, visit V12 was the safety follow-up, and visit V13 followed at week 47. Earlier care involved radiotherapy, temozolomide, or both, and the majority received both.

Overall study results and limits: Alterations occurring in top peripheral T cell clonotypes seemed unrelated to pseudoprogression.

This sequence originates from a man aged 35 to 55 with glioma. The rearrangement links TRBV18 to TRBJ1-2; D not resolved. The sample in question was PBMCs, obtained from a glioma patient whose treatment included an IDH1 peptide vaccine. In DNA, the CDR3 is TGTGCCAGCTCACCAAGCGGGGTTGGCTACACCTTC. Translation: CASSPSGVGYTF.